The entry that follows covers one T cell receptor beta chain sequence. The antigen is not known. TCRdb keeps only in-frame clones here, not all; method: immunoSEQ multiplex PCR. The sample gives 350,000 to 550,000 clones, roughly nine tenths of which show up once; around 2.5% is in the top ten. Germline CDR1 SGHAT, CDR2 FQDESV (reference sequence). V lost 0 bases and J lost 5, with 8 bases in between. The length of the CDR3 is 14 residues. Indicated treatment: around 19 received Ad26.COV2.S at low or high dose, single or two shots; about 5 received placebo; per-sample allocation not given. All samples were drawn on day 63, counting from the first vaccine or placebo injection. This specimen comes from a study of Ad26.COV2.S vaccination and SARS-CoV-2 variants. General observations from the study: CD8+ and CD4+ T cells specific for spike reportedly responded with substantial breadth after vaccination.

The source is a person between 18 and 59 years old who received the Ad26.COV2.S COVID-19 vaccine or a placebo. Sample: peripheral blood, taken in a trial of Ad26.COV2.S vaccine versus placebo. The chain couples TRBV11-1 to TRBJ2-1; tentative D call: TRBD1 (6 bases). The CDR3 DNA sequence: TGTGCCAGCAGCTTAGCCCACAGGGACAATGAGCAGTTCTTC. Amino acids: CASSLAHRDNEQFF.